A single sample gave rise to the 27 T cell receptor beta chains below, sequenced in a study of T-cell memory formation after mild COVID-19. TCRdb itself ran the 5' RACE reads through MiXCR, one entry per CDR3 protein. The sample has more than 200,000 distinct CDR3 sequences; roughly 15% are singletons. The sample comprised PBMCs or a T cell subset sorted from them (not recorded which). Receptor source: a man aged 18 to 35 who had mild COVID-19 (a few samples of this study predate the infection). Cell type and time point are not known.

This clonotype was found once. V gene TRBV10-3 combines with J gene TRBJ1-6; TRBD1 matches at 7 bases. From germline, CDR1 is ENHRY and CDR2 SYGVKD. With 0 bases clipped from V and 0 bases from J, the junction kept 2 bases outside the gene matches. The CDR3 has 17 residues. The CDR3, as DNA: TGTGCCATCAGTGAGTCAGCAGGGGGCTCCTATAATTCACCCCTCCACTTT. Translating it yields CAISESAGGSYNSPLHF.

This clonotype appeared a few times. This chain links TRBV7-2 with TRBJ1-5, with D unresolved. Germline V lookup: CDR1 SGHTA, CDR2 FQGNSA. V was clipped by 4 bases and J by 4 bases, with 8 bases between them. This CDR3 is built from 13 residues. The CDR3 loop is CASSSTANQPQHF. In DNA form, the CDR3 reads TGTGCCAGCAGCTCAACAGCGAATCAGCCCCAGCATTTT.

This chain links TRBV2 with TRBJ2-3; D unclear. Germline CDR1 SNHLY, CDR2 FYNNEI. V lost 5 bases, J lost 9 bases, and 12 bases lay in between. This CDR3 comprises 12 residues. The CDR3 protein is CASSPDEATQYF. The CDR3 DNA reads TGTGCCAGCAGTCCCGACGAGGCGACGCAGTATTTT. Complete variable domain (other parts from reference TRBV2 and TRBJ2-3): EPEVTQTPSHQVTQMGQEVILRCVPISNHLYFYWYRQILGQKVEFLVSFYNNEISEKSEIFDDQFSVERPDGSNFTLKIRSTKLEDSAMYFCASSPDEATQYFGPGTRLTVL.

The chain employs TRBV2 and TRBJ2-1; D is unclear. This CDR3 region has 11 residues. Between the trimmed V and J ends, which lost 2 bases and 14 bases, there was a span of 10 bases. Germline lookup yields CDR1 SNHLY and CDR2 FYNNEI. CDR3 region: CASSEHAPEFF. The DNA for the CDR3 is TGTGCCAGCAGTGAACATGCCCCGGAGTTCTTC.

This clonotype was counted between two and nine times. This CDR3 reads CASRLMVNQPQHF. Here the CDR3 DNA reads TGTGCCAGCCGATTGATGGTAAATCAGCCCCAGCATTTT. V gene TRBV27 combines with J gene TRBJ1-5; the D is unclear. Germline loops: CDR1 MNHEY, CDR2 SMNVEV (reference sequence). V was trimmed by 8 bases and J by 4 bases, leaving 12 bases between them. There are 13 residues in the CDR3.

In this sample, this clonotype turned up a few times. The V gene is TRBV6-1, the J gene TRBJ1-2; no reliable D call. The CDR3 has 13 residues. With 1 base removed from V and 4 bases from J, the gap between germline ends came to 7 bases. From germline, CDR1 is MNHNS and CDR2 SASEGT. CDR3 nucleotide sequence: TGTGCCAGCAGTGAAGACGGGGTCTATGGCTACACCTTC. Its protein is CASSEDGVYGYTF.

This clonotype has at least ten counts. V gene TRBV29-1 combines with J gene TRBJ2-5; D is unclear. In germline, CDR1 is SQVTM, CDR2 ANQGSEA. CDR3 length: 13 amino acids. Trimming took off 0 bases at V and 3 bases at J, with 8 bases between the two ends. CDR3 protein: CSVEEARKETQYF. The CDR3 DNA reads TGCAGCGTTGAAGAGGCTAGAAAAGAGACCCAGTACTTC.

The chain recombines TRBV7-9 with TRBJ2-7, with 8 bases matching TRBD1. The CDR3 has 15 residues. Looked up from germline, CDR1 is SEHNR and CDR2 is FQNEAQ (reference sequence). V was pared by 1 base and J by 6 bases, with 8 bases of the junction left unmatched. The CDR3 coding sequence is TGTGCCAGCAGCTTAGGGTCCGCAGGGGGCGTCGAGCAGTACGTC. Encoded protein: CASSLGSAGGVEQYV.

This clonotype has a handful of counts. The chain recombines TRBV5-6 with TRBJ2-6; D is unclear. This CDR3 has 16 residues. V was shortened by 2 bases and J by 0 bases, with 9 bases between the two germline ends. Germline lookup yields CDR1 SGHDT and CDR2 YYEEEE. This CDR3 reads CASSFGIGSGANVLTF. The CDR3 nucleotides read TGTGCCAGCAGCTTTGGCATAGGCTCTGGGGCCAACGTCCTGACTTTC. The entire variable domain, with the rest obtained from reference TRBV5-6 and TRBJ2-6, is as follows: DAGVTQSPTHLIKTRGQQVTLRCSPKSGHDTVSWYQQALGQGPQFIFQYYEEEERQRGNFPDRFSGHQFPNYSSELNVNALLLGDSALYLCASSFGIGSGANVLTFGAGSRLTVL.

This clonotype was picked up a small number of times. This sequence joins TRBV5-5 and TRBJ2-1; a weak D match, TRBD2 (5 bases). Germline lookup yields CDR1 SGHKS and CDR2 YYEKEE (reference sequence). The CDR3 has 14 residues. The V end was cut by 0 bases, the J end by 9 bases, with 13 bases between. The CDR3 protein is CASSLVLWAGEQFF. CDR3 nucleotide sequence: TGTGCCAGCAGCTTGGTTTTATGGGCGGGTGAGCAGTTCTTC. The full variable domain, with the rest looked up from reference TRBV5-5 and TRBJ2-1, is DAGVTQSPTHLIKTRGQQVTLRCSPISGHKSVSWYQQVLGQGPQFIFQYYEKEERGRGNFPDRFSARQFPNYSSELNVNALLLGDSALYLCASSLVLWAGEQFFGPGTRLTVL.

The V gene is TRBV6-5, the J gene TRBJ1-2; D perhaps matches TRBD1 (6 bases). Germline CDR1 reads MNHEY; CDR2 reads SVGAGI. The CDR3 consists of 16 residues. The V and J ends lost 2 bases and 6 bases respectively, with 19 bases between them. CDR3 bases: TGTGCCAGCAGTTACGGCGCCGGGACACTTATCCATGGCTACACCTTC. Translation: CASSYGAGTLIHGYTF.

The CDR3 here is CASSPGQANTIYF. CDR3 nucleotides: TGCGCCAGCAGCCCGGGACAGGCAAACACCATATATTTT. The chain joins TRBV5-1 to TRBJ1-3; 8 nucleotides line up with TRBD1. The germline V gene has CDR1 SGHRS and CDR2 YFSETQ. Germline trimming cut 4 bases from V and 6 bases from J; bases unmatched to any gene: 3. The CDR3 runs 13 residues.

The chain uses TRBV5-1 and TRBJ2-3; a possible D gene is TRBD2 (6 bases). CDR3 length: 14 amino acids. CDR1 and CDR2 (germline): SGHRS, YFSETQ. V gave up 4 bases and J gave up 0 bases, with 9 bases separating them. The CDR3 region has the DNA TGCGCCAGCAGCGGGGGGACTAGCACAGATACGCAGTATTTT. Translating gives CASSGGTSTDTQYF.

This sequence joins TRBV6-2 or TRBV6-3 and TRBJ2-1, with 9 nucleotides matching TRBD2. The J segment lost 5 bases and the V segment lost 5 bases, leaving 4 bases of the junction unmatched. CDR1 is MNHEY and CDR2 is SVGEGT in the germline V gene. The CDR3 has 14 amino acids. The CDR3 bases are TGTGCCAGCAGTGGACTAGCGAGGAACAATGAGCAGTTCTTC. Translating it yields CASSGLARNNEQFF.

This clonotype appeared a few times. The rearrangement uses TRBV6-5 and TRBJ1-3; 7 positions match TRBD1. In germline, CDR1 is MNHEY, CDR2 SVGAGI. The V and J ends lost 0 bases and 4 bases, in that order; junction bases with no gene match: 3. This CDR3 contains 15 residues. The CDR3 loop is CASSYSGGEGNTIYF. The CDR3 region has the DNA TGTGCCAGCAGTTACTCAGGGGGCGAAGGAAACACCATATATTTT.

This chain links TRBV20-1 with TRBJ1-4; 7 nucleotides match TRBD1. The CDR3 is 15 amino acids. The V and J ends lost 0 bases and 6 bases, in that order; junction bases with no gene match: 7. CDR1 is DFQATT, CDR2 SNEGSKA, per germline (reference sequence). The CDR3 bases are TGCAGTGCTAGAGATCCCCGACAGGGCGATGAAAAACTGTTTTTT. It codes for CSARDPRQGDEKLFF.

The rearrangement links TRBV28 to TRBJ2-5; D possibly corresponds to TRBD2 (5 bases). Germline V CDR1 and CDR2: MDHEN, SYDVKM. Trimming pared 4 bases from V and 7 bases from J, leaving 13 bases between. This CDR3 contains 13 residues. The chain's CDR3 is CASSSRTGVTQYF. As DNA, the CDR3 is TGTGCCAGCAGTTCCAGGACCGGGGTGACCCAGTACTTC.

This clonotype has just a few counts. The chain has TRBV24-1 and TRBJ2-1; 10 bases match TRBD2. The junction had 2 bases not matched to a gene; V was cut back by 3 bases and J by 4 bases. Germline V gives CDR1 KGHDR, CDR2 SFDVKD. The CDR3 has 15 residues. The CDR3 DNA reads TGTGCCACCAGTGATCTAGCGGGGGAATACAATGAGCAGTTCTTC. Translated: CATSDLAGEYNEQFF.

The rearrangement uses TRBV7-2 and TRBJ2-7, with D possibly being TRBD1 (7 bases). V lost 6 bases and J 6 bases, leaving 15 bases between the germline ends. Germline CDR1 is SGHTA and CDR2 is FQGNSA. The CDR3 runs to 13 residues. The CDR3 spells CASSSMQGGEQYV. The CDR3 coding sequence is TGTGCCAGCAGTTCCATGCAGGGGGGCGAGCAGTACGTC.

This rearrangement joins TRBV7-2 to TRBJ2-5; D could derive from TRBD1 or TRBD2 (5 bases each). V was cut by 5 bases and J by 9 bases, with 16 bases left in between. The CDR3 spans 13 residues. Germline V gene data show CDR1 as SGHTA and CDR2 as FQGNSA. The CDR3 DNA is TGTGCCAGCAGCAACGGGACCCTCTGGGCCCAGTACTTC. Protein sequence: CASSNGTLWAQYF.

The gene calls are TRBV7-9 and TRBJ1-5; D call uncertain. Germline lookup yields CDR1 SEHNR and CDR2 FQNEAQ (reference sequence). The V end lost 1 base, the J end lost 4 bases, and 8 bases lay between the germline ends. This CDR3 has 14 amino acids. The CDR3 DNA reads as TGTGCCAGCAGCTTAGAGTTGGGAAATCAGCCCCAGCATTTT. This gives the protein CASSLELGNQPQHF.

This chain links TRBV12-3 or TRBV12-4 with TRBJ1-1; 8 nucleotides align to TRBD1. This CDR3 is 13 amino acids long. V lost 2 bases and J lost 11; bases outside the gene matches: 7. In DNA form, the CDR3 reads TGTGCCAGCAGTTTATTGTTGGGGACAGGCGCTTTCTTT. Its translation is CASSLLLGTGAFF.

This chain links TRBV20-1 with TRBJ2-5; 10 nucleotides align to TRBD2. V trimming: 1 base; J trimming: 7 bases; junction bases outside the gene matches: 6. Germline assignment: CDR1 DFQATT and CDR2 SNEGSKA (reference sequence). The CDR3 runs to 14 residues. The CDR3 sequence is CSARAWLAGATQYF. Written as DNA, the CDR3 is TGCAGTGCTAGAGCTTGGCTAGCGGGGGCGACCCAGTACTTC.

This clonotype showed up just a few times. The chain recombines TRBV19 with TRBJ2-7; 7 bases match TRBD1. CDR3 size: 14 residues. Germline-derived CDR1 and CDR2 are LNHDA and SQIVND (reference sequence). After removal of 4 bases from V and 6 bases from J, the junction contained 9 bases not matched to a gene. DNA of the CDR3: TGTGCCAGTAGTACACCCGGGACAGCCATCGAGCAGTACTTC. It specifies CASSTPGTAIEQYF. Filled out from reference TRBV19 and TRBJ2-7, the complete variable domain reads DGGITQSPKYLFRKEGQNVTLSCEQNLNHDAMYWYRQDPGQGLRLIYYSQIVNDFQKGDIAEGYSVSREKKESFPLTVTSAQKNPTAFYLCASSTPGTAIEQYFGPGTRLTVT.

This clonotype appeared a few times. This chain links TRBV6-5 with TRBJ2-3; 8 bases line up with TRBD2. The V gene's germline CDR1 is MNHEY and CDR2 SVGAGI. The J segment lost 3 bases and the V segment lost 6 bases, leaving 5 bases of the junction unmatched. This CDR3 contains 14 residues. CDR3 in amino acids: CASRAGGATDTQYF. The DNA of the CDR3 is TGTGCCAGCAGGGCGGGGGGCGCGACAGATACGCAGTATTTT.

The table lists this clonotype with a few counts. This sequence joins TRBV6-5 and TRBJ1-2; D is possibly TRBD1 (5 bases). CDR1 MNHEY and CDR2 SVGAGI come from the germline V gene. The length of the CDR3 is 14 residues. With 6 bases removed from V and 8 bases from J, the gap between germline ends came to 19 bases. The CDR3 DNA is TGTGCCAGCAGACGTCCAGGGACCTTCGGCGGCTACACCTTC. It specifies CASRRPGTFGGYTF.

The V gene is TRBV7-8, the J gene TRBJ2-5; D might be TRBD2 (6 bases). V was pared by 8 bases and J by 2 bases, with 12 bases between. This CDR3 spans 13 amino acids. CDR1 and CDR2 from the germline V gene are SGHVS and FQNEAQ. CDR3 amino acids: CASGSGFQETQYF. The CDR3 nucleotides are TGTGCCAGCGGTAGCGGCTTTCAAGAGACCCAGTACTTC. The complete variable domain, with remaining parts taken from reference TRBV7-8 and TRBJ2-5, reads GAGVSQSPRYKVAKRGQDVALRCDPISGHVSLFWYQQALGQGPEFLTYFQNEAQLDKSGLPSDRFFAERPEGSVSTLKIQRTQQEDSAVYLCASGSGFQETQYFGPGTRLLVL.